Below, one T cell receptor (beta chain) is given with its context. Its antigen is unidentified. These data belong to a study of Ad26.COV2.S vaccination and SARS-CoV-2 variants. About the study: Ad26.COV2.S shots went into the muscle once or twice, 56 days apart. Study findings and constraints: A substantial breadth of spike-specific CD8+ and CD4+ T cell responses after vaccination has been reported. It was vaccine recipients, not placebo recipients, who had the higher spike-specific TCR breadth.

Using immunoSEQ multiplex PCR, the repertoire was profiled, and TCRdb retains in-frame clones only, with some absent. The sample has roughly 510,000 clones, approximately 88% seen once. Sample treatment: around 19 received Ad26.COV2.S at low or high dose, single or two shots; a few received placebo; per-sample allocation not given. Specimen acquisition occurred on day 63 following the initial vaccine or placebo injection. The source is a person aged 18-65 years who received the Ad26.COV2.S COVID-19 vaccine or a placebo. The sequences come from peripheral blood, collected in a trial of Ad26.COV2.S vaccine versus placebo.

CDR3 protein: CASSSTGSYNEQFF. The DNA for the CDR3 is TGTGCCAGCAGCTCGACAGGGTCCTACAATGAGCAGTTCTTC. The J gene is TRBJ2-1, the V gene TRBV28; TRBD1 aligns across 7 bases. The germline CDR1 and CDR2 sequences are MDHEN and SYDVKM. This CDR3 is built from 14 residues. V lost 6 bases, J lost 1 base, and 3 bases stayed unmatched. The full variable domain, rest sourced from reference TRBV28 and TRBJ2-1, is DVKVTQSSRYLVKRTGEKVFLECVQDMDHENMFWYRQDPGLGLRLIYFSYDVKMKEKGDIPEGYSVSREKKERFSLILESASTNQTSMYLCASSSTGSYNEQFFGPGTRLTVL.